This TCR beta chain was recorded in a study of control samples from healthy donors and cancer patients. The V gene's germline CDR1 is PRHDT and CDR2 FYEKMQ (reference sequence). V was cut by 4 bases and J by 0 bases, with 1 base left in between. This CDR3 region has 11 residues. The assay was immunoSEQ multiplex PCR, and TCRdb's table has in-frame clones only and misses some. The sample has some 150,000 clones, roughly 95% seen once. The chain has TRBV13 and TRBJ2-7; D unresolved. Sequenced: blood. The source of this sequence is a woman younger than 45 in good health. CDR3 region: CASSSSYEQYF. DNA of the CDR3: TGTGCCAGCAGCTCCTCCTACGAGCAGTACTTC.